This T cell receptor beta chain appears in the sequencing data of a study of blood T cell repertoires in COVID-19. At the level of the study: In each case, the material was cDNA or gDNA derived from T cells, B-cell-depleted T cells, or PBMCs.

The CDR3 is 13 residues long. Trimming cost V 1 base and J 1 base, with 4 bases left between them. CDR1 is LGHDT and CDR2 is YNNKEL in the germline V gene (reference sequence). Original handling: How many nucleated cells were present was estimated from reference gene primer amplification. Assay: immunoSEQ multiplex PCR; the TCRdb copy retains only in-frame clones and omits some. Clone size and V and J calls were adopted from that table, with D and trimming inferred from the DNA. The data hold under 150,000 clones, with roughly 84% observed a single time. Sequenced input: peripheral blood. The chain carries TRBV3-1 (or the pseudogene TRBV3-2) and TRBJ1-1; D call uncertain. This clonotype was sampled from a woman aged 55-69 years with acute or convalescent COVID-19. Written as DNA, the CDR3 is TGTGCCAGCAGCCAAGGCGGGAACACTGAAGCTTTCTTT. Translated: CASSQGGNTEAFF.